The sequence of this TCR beta chain was determined in a study of PD-1 blockade in mismatch repair-deficient tumors. Looking at the study overall: Patients had over ten mismatch repair-deficient cancer types and were previously treated and progressing. Study-wide points: Tumor-resident clones, often undetectable pretreatment in blood, expanded then contracted after pembrolizumab.

The count of this clone is one. Its antigen is still unknown. TCRdb's table, derived via immunoSEQ multiplex PCR, lists solely in-frame clones and lacks some. The profile covers tens of thousands of clones, with about 85% appearing a single time and roughly 2.7% taken by the ten largest. TCR sequencing covered three patients who responded to pembrolizumab. J was trimmed by 2 bases and V by 5 bases; bases with no gene match: 9. CDR1 LNHDA and CDR2 SQIVND come from the germline V gene (reference sequence). The CDR3 extends over 16 amino acids. The chain combines TRBV19 with TRBJ2-7; 10 bases line up with TRBD1. The receptor was isolated from an adult with mismatch repair-deficient cancer. The material was peripheral blood, obtained 12 weeks after starting pembrolizumab. The DNA of the CDR3 is TGTGCCAGTAGTTCCTATTCGGGACAGGGGACCTACGAGCAGTACTTC. It codes for CASSSYSGQGTYEQYF. Full variable domain (remainder filled in from reference TRBV19 and TRBJ2-7): DGGITQSPKYLFRKEGQNVTLSCEQNLNHDAMYWYRQDPGQGLRLIYYSQIVNDFQKGDIAEGYSVSREKKESFPLTVTSAQKNPTAFYLCASSSYSGQGTYEQYFGPGTRLTVT.